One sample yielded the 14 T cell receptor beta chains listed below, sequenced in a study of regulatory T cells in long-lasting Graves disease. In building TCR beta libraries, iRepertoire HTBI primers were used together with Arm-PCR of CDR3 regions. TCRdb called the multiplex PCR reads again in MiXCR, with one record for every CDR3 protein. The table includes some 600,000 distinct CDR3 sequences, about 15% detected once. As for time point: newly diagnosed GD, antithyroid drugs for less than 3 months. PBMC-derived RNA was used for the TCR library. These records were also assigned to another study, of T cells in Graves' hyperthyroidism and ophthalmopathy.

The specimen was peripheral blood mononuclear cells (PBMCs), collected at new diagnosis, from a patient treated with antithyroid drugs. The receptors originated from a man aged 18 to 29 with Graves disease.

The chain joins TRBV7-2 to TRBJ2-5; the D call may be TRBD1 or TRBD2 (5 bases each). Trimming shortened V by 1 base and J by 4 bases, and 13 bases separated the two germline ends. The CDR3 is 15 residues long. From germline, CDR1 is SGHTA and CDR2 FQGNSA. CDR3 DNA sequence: TGTGCCAGCAGCTTAGGACTTGGGGGAAGAGAGACCCAGTACTTC. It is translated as CASSLGLGGRETQYF.

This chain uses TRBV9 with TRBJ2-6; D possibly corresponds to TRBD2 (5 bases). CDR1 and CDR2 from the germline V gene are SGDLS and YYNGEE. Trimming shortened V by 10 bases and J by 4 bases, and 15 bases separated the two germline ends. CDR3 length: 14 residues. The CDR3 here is CASSGPAGANVLTF. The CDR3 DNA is TGTGCCTCCAGCGGTCCAGCCGGGGCCAACGTCCTGACTTTC.

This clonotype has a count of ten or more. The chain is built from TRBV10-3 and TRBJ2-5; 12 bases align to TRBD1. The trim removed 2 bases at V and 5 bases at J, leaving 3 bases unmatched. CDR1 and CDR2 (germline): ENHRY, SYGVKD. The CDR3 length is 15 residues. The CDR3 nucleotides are TGTGCCATCAGTGAGCGGGACAGGGGGCGGGAGACCCAGTACTTC. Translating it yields CAISERDRGRETQYF.

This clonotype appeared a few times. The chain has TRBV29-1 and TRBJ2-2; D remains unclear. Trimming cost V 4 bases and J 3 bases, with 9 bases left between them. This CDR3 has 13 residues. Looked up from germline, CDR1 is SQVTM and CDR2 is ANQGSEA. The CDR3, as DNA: TGCAGCGTTGTTCGGGCATACACCGGGGAGCTGTTTTTT. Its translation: CSVVRAYTGELFF.

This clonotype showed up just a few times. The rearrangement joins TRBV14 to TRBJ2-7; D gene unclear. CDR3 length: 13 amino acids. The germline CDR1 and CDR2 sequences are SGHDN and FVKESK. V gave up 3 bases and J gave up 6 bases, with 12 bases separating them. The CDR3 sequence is CASSQNLEFEQYF. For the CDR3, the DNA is TGTGCCAGCAGCCAGAATTTAGAATTCGAGCAGTACTTC.

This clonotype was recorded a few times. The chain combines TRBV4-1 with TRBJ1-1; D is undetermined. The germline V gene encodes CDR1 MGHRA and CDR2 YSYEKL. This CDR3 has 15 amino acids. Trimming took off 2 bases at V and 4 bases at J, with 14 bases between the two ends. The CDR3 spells CASSQIISRSTEAFF. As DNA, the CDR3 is TGCGCCAGCAGCCAAATCATCTCGAGGAGCACTGAAGCTTTCTTT.

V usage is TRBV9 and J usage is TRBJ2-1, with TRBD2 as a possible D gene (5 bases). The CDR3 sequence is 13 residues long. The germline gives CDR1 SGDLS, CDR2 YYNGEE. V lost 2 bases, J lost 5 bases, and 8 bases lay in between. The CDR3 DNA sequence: TGTGCCAGCAGCGTTGCGGGCGACAATGAGCAGTTCTTC. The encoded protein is CASSVAGDNEQFF.

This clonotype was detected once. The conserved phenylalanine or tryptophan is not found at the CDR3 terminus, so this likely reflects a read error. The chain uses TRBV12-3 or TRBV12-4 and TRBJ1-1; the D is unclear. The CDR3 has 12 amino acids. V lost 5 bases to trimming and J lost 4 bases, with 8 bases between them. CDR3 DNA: TGTGCCAGCAGTCCCCCCCCCACTGAAGCTTTCCTT. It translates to CASSPPPTEAFL.

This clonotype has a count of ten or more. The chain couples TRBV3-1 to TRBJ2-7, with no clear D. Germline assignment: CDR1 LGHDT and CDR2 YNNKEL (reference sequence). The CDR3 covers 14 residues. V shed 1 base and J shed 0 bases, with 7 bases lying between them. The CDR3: CASSQADGSYEQYF. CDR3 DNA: TGTGCCAGCAGCCAAGCAGACGGCTCCTACGAGCAGTACTTC.

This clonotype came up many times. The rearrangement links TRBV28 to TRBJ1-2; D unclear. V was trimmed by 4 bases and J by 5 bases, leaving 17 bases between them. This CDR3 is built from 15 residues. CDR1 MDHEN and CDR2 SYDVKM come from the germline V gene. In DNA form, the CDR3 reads TGTGCCAGCAGTTCACCCCCGGGATCATCTTATGGCTACACCTTC. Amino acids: CASSSPPGSSYGYTF.

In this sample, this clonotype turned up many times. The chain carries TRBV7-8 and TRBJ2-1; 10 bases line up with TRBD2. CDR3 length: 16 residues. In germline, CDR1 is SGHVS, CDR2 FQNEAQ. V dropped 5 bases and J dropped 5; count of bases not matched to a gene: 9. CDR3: CASSRLPSGGNNEQFF. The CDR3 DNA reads TGTGCCAGCAGCAGACTCCCTAGCGGGGGAAACAATGAGCAGTTCTTC.

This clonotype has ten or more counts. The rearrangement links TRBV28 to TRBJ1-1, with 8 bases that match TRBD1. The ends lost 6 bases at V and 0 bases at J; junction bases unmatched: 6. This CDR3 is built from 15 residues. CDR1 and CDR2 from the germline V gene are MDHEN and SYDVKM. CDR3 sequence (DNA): TGTGCCAGCAGCACGACAGGGGAGGTGAACACTGAAGCTTTCTTT. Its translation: CASSTTGEVNTEAFF.

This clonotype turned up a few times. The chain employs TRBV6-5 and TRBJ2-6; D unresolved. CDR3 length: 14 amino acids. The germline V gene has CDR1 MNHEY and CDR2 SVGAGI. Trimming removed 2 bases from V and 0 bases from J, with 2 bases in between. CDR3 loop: CASSYRSGANVLTF. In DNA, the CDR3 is TGTGCCAGCAGTTACCGCTCTGGGGCCAACGTCCTGACTTTC.

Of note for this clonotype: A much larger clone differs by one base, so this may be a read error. The CDR3 protein is CASTGTREDEQFF. CDR3 in DNA: TGTGCCAGCACCGGGACAAGGGAGGATGAGCAGTTCTTC. The V call is TRBV2, the J call TRBJ2-1; D possibly uses TRBD1 or TRBD2 (6 bases each). Trimming stripped 7 bases from V and 8 bases from J, with 15 bases between. The germline V gene has CDR1 SNHLY and CDR2 FYNNEI. This CDR3 has 13 amino acids.